This entry is about one T cell receptor (beta chain). The target antigen is unknown. This entry belongs to a study of T cells expressing NK-cell markers. In the study overall: Sequencing covered eight donors, seven HCMV-seropositive and one seronegative. Findings of the study overall: Questions lingered over whether expanded NKG2C+ T cell clones were HCMV-specific.

Production of TCR beta cDNA relied on 5'RACE template switching with UMIs. TCRdb re-called the 5' RACE reads and gives one entry per CDR3 protein, without DNA. The ten most abundant clones cover around 4% of a sample with 500,000 or so distinct CDR3 sequences. The source material was blood T cells: a sorted CD56 or NKG2C T cell subset, CD4+ or CD8+ T cells, or bulk PBMC T cells (not recorded which). This TCR was sampled from a man aged 18 to 29 in good health.

This CDR3 is CSVVGTSGYWQETQYF. The rearrangement links TRBV29-1 to TRBJ2-5; the D gene TCRdb calls, TRBD2, cannot be checked with no DNA. The germline gives CDR1 SQVTM, CDR2 ANQGSEA. CDR3 length equals 16 residues.